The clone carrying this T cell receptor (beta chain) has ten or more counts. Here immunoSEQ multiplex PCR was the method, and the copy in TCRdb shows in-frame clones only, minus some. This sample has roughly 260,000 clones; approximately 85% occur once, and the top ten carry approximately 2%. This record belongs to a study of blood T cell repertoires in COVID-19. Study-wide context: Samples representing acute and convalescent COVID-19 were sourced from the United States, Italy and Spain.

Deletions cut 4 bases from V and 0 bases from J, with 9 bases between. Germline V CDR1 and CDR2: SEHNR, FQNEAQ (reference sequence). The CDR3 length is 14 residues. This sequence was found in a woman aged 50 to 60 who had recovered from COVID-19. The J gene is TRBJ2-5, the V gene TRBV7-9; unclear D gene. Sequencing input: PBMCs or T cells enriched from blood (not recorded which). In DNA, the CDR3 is TGTGCCAGCAGCTCTATACGGGACCAAGAGACCCAGTACTTC. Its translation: CASSSIRDQETQYF.